This is a list of T cell receptor beta chains from one sample in a study of T cells in tuberculosis. The protocol was immunoSEQ multiplex PCR, while the TCRdb copy is restricted to in-frame clones and leaves out a portion. The sample lists some 31,000 clones, 80% to 95% occurring once. Sample: PBMCs. Receptors originate from a donor aged 10-29 years with latent tuberculosis or without tuberculosis infection. Each CDR3 is given with its conserved first and last residue.

>TRBV15|TRBJ1-2
CATSEPGQGNYGYTF
>TRBV11-3|TRBJ2-1
CASSLDQGGSGNHNEQFF
>TRBV2|TRBJ2-2
CASYGGTGELFF
>TRBV5-1|TRBJ2-7
CASSLAGTGSLEQYF
>TRBV7-9|TRBJ2-3
CASSSPGTSLGTQYF
>TRBV28|TRBJ2-7
CASSPPYYEQYF
>TRBV28|TRBJ2-7
CASSRAGNEQYF
>TRBV9|TRBJ2-7
CASSVEWGDEQYF
>TRBV19|TRBJ2-1
CASTTSGSGRVNEQFF
>TRBV30|TRBJ2-7
CAWSADSLASYEQYF
>TRBV18|TRBJ1-1
CASGTGGTTLNTEAFF
>TRBV15|TRBJ1-2
CATSGGDGALYGYTF
>TRBV6-5|TRBJ2-7
CASRGLWGLRFEQYF
>TRBV5-1|TRBJ1-6
CASSGDSLSNSNSPLHF
>TRBV9|TRBJ1-2
CASSPSPSGRGGYGYTF
>TRBV13|TRBJ1-5
CASSGGQGQPQHF
>TRBV27|TRBJ1-2
CASSKGQKHYGYTF
>TRBV5-1|TRBJ1-1
CASSLGATVNTEAFF
>TRBV30|TRBJ1-2
CACLSVDGYTF
>TRBV5-6|TRBJ2-7
CASSLGGTGLWEQYF
>TRBV5-8|TRBJ2-1
CASSRDRDRQFF
>TRBV4-2|TRBJ2-5
CASSHIAKETQYF
>TRBV11-2|TRBJ2-2
CASRTLIAGRAGELFF
>TRBV28|TRBJ2-3
CASSLRGATDTQYF
>TRBV6-6|TRBJ2-3
CASKTGTGIHTQYF
>TRBV27|TRBJ1-2
CASSRGVAYPNYGYTF
>TRBV28|TRBJ1-2
CASSSNYGYTF
>TRBV19|TRBJ2-7
CASSGSSGGIEQYF
>TRBV4-2|TRBJ2-7
CASSLLAGRVDEQYF
>TRBV7-6|TRBJ2-3
CASSLKLLGEGPDTQYF
>TRBV6-4|TRBJ2-3
CASSTGGEFPDTQYF
>TRBV29-1|TRBJ2-5
CSAYHGQGETQYF
>TRBV12-5|TRBJ2-1
CASAPGQGSGNEQFF
>TRBV2|TRBJ1-3
CASSPGGGPGNTIYF
>TRBV25-1|TRBJ2-3
CASSNSRDIGNTQYF
>TRBV7-9|TRBJ1-5
CASSLAIGGAYSNQPQHF
>TRBV5-1|TRBJ1-4
CASSPRQGVSEKLFF
>TRBV5-4|TRBJ1-2
CASSLGGLGYTF
>TRBV23-1|TRBJ1-2
CASSQSQGNYGYTF
>TRBV6-5|TRBJ2-1
CASSYGGGYNEQFF
>TRBV29-1|TRBJ2-5
CSVNLPGLAVQETQYF
>TRBV27|TRBJ1-4
CASSFNAGGPSAGKLFF
>TRBV7-9|TRBJ1-1
CASSPLLGEGTEAFF
>TRBV5-1|TRBJ2-7
CASSLAGRTYEQYF
>TRBV2|TRBJ2-1
CASAGDNEQFF
>TRBV4-1|TRBJ1-6
CASSQIRGEGSPLHF
>TRBV5-4|TRBJ2-7
CASSTREGGQSSYEQYF
>TRBV7-9|TRBJ2-7
CASSLAQGSNYEQYF
>TRBV9|TRBJ1-2
CASSVAGTANYGYTF
>TRBV7-6|TRBJ1-3
CASSPTGWTAGNTIYF
>TRBV2|TRBJ1-2
CASSDPVAGAWGYTF
>TRBV6-4|TRBJ2-3
CASSASGTDTQYF
>TRBV4-1|TRBJ2-1
CASSQGETSGRSEQFF
>TRBV27|TRBJ2-7
CASSTTRTSGAYEQYF
>TRBV2|TRBJ2-3
CATRSSGSKADTQYF
>TRBV2|TRBJ2-1
CASSVRLAGSEQFF
>TRBV4-3|TRBJ2-2
CASSQEPLAGGNTGELFF
>TRBV27|TRBJ1-6
CASSRLTGTEIYNSPLHF
>TRBV6-1|TRBJ1-5
CASAPDPNQPQHF